This T cell receptor (beta chain) was observed in a study of monozygotic twins with inflammatory bowel disease. Findings and caveats of the study: Support for any single strong IBD-associated signal or clonotype was not found.

In regard to this clonotype: No antigen is known for it.

Using the 5' RACE reads, TCRdb records one entry per CDR3 protein without DNA. The sample totals approximately 330,000 distinct CDR3 sequences. Germline V gene lookup returns CDR1 MNHNS and CDR2 SASEGT. The CDR3 sequence is 16 residues long. This TCR derives from a human donor with ulcerative colitis or Crohn's disease, or a healthy co-twin of an affected twin (not recorded which). J is TRBJ2-1 and V is TRBV6-1; TCRdb indicates TRBD2, and absent DNA this call remains unverified. Sequenced sample: blood. The CDR3 sequence: CASSILTSGSSGEQFF.